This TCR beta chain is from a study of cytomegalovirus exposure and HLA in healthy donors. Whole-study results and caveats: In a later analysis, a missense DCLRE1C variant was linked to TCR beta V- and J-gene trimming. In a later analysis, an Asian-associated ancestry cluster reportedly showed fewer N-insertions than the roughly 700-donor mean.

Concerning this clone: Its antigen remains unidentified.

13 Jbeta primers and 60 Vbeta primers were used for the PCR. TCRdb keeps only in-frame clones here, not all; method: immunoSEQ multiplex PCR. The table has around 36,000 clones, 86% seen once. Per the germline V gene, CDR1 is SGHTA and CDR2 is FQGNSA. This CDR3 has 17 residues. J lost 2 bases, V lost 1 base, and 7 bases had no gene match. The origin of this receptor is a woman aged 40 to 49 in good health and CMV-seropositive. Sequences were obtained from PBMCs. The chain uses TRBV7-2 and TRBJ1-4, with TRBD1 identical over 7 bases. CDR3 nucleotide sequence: TGTGCCAGCAGCTTAGAAGGAGGGGGCGTGACTAATGAAAAACTGTTTTTT. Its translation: CASSLEGGGVTNEKLFF.